This passage covers 31 T cell receptor beta chains from one sample sequenced in a study of blood T cells in healthy people across ages. A second about 6 to 12 cycle PCR used barcoded and J-beta primers. One entry per CDR3 protein, called by TCRdb with MiXCR from the 5' RACE reads. Of roughly 680,000 distinct CDR3 sequences in the sample, roughly half were seen once. Sample: blood. These receptor sequences come from a woman of 80 years or more in good health.

This clonotype was seen just once. Given a much more abundant clone one base away, this may be a read error. The V call is TRBV20-1, the J call TRBJ1-1; D not certain. The germline gives CDR1 DFQATT, CDR2 SNEGSKA (reference sequence). This CDR3 contains 11 residues. CDR3 coding DNA: TGCAGTGCTATCAGGAACACTAAAGCTTTCTTT. This translates into CSAIRNTKAFF.

V usage is TRBV29-1 and J usage is TRBJ2-5; 10 positions agree with TRBD2. The DNA matches TRBJ2-7 better at its end, which makes the J call doubtful. Germline CDR1 and CDR2: SQVTM and ANQGSEA. This CDR3 has 14 amino acids. CDR3 residues: CSVGASGGTYEQYF. The DNA for the CDR3 is TGCAGCGTTGGTGCTAGCGGGGGTACCTACGAGCAGTACTTC.

This clonotype showed up many times. The rearrangement uses TRBV27 and TRBJ2-1, with no clear D. The CDR3 consists of 13 residues. The ends were cut back, 0 bases at V and 6 bases at J, with 6 bases in the middle. Germline CDR1 MNHEY, CDR2 SMNVEV (reference sequence). The CDR3 sequence: CASSLSKGNEQFF. DNA for the CDR3: TGTGCCAGCAGTTTATCAAAGGGCAATGAGCAGTTCTTC.

V is TRBV12-3 or TRBV12-4 and J is TRBJ2-1; TRBD1 is a possible D gene (5 bases). The CDR3 has 15 residues. Trimming shortened V by 5 bases and J by 4 bases, and 15 bases separated the two germline ends. The CDR3 nucleotides are TGTGCCAGCAGTCCCGGGTGGGGCCAATACAATGAGCAGTTCTTC. Amino acids: CASSPGWGQYNEQFF.

V is TRBV4-1 and J is TRBJ1-2; D is possibly TRBD1 (5 bases). The length of the CDR3 is 15 residues. Germline V gene sequence: CDR1 MGHRA, CDR2 YSYEKL. V was shortened by 3 bases and J by 4 bases, with 15 bases between the two germline ends. CDR3 in DNA: TGCGCCAGCAGCCAGGCCAGACAGATCCTCTATGGCTACACCTTC. It codes for CASSQARQILYGYTF.

As concerns this clonotype: A much larger clone is a single base away; this may be a read error. The chain combines TRBV6-5 with TRBJ2-5; no clear D gene. The CDR3 sequence is 14 residues long. Germline V CDR1 and CDR2: MNHEY, SVGAGI. The germline V and J ends were trimmed by 6 bases and 4 bases, with 15 bases remaining between them. Here the CDR3 DNA reads TGTGCCAGCAGCCCTGGTCACGGCGGAGAGACCCAGTACTTC. Its protein is CASSPGHGGETQYF.

V gene TRBV4-2 combines with J gene TRBJ1-1, with D tentatively TRBD1 (5 bases). The CDR3 has 15 amino acids. Trimming shortened V by 0 bases and J by 4 bases, and 12 bases separated the two germline ends. CDR1 is LGHNA, CDR2 YNFKEQ, per germline. CDR3 DNA sequence: TGTGCCAGCAGCCAAGAGGCAGGGAGGAGCACTGAAGCTTTCTTT. Translated: CASSQEAGRSTEAFF.

There are many counts of this clonotype. V and J are TRBV7-2 and TRBJ2-4; D assignment may be TRBD1 or TRBD2 (6 bases each). The CDR3 consists of 15 residues. V was clipped by 5 bases and J by 0 bases, with 11 bases between them. Germline CDR1 SGHTA, CDR2 FQGNSA. CDR3 bases: TGTGCCAGCAGCACCGGGGGCCTAGCCAAAAACATTCAGTACTTC. Translating gives CASSTGGLAKNIQYF.

CDR3 sequence: CSGQLVYTDTQYF. Written as DNA, the CDR3 is TGCAGTGGCCAACTAGTATACACAGATACGCAGTATTTT. The gene calls are TRBV20-1 and TRBJ2-3; TRBD2 might be the D (5 bases). From germline, CDR1 is DFQATT and CDR2 SNEGSKA (reference sequence). This CDR3 has 13 amino acids. V gave up 7 bases and J gave up 2 bases, with 13 bases separating them.

Many counts were recorded for this clonotype. For the CDR3, the DNA is TGTGCCAGCAGTTTAGAAGGGGCTGAATCCCTCCACTTT. It yields the protein CASSLEGAESLHF. The V and J genes are TRBV27 and TRBJ1-6; D might be TRBD1 (5 bases). V gave up 2 bases and J gave up 14 bases, with 13 bases separating them. The germline CDR1 and CDR2 sequences are MNHEY and SMNVEV (reference sequence). There are 13 residues in the CDR3.

This clonotype was seen a single time. This may come from a read error, since a much larger clone is one base off. The chain joins TRBV27 to TRBJ2-7; 10 bases match TRBD2. CDR3 size: 15 residues. The germline CDR1 and CDR2 sequences are MNHEY and SMNVEV (reference sequence). The CDR3 spells CACSSPSGSRPEQYF. The DNA for the CDR3 is TGTGCCTGCAGTTCGCCTAGCGGGAGTAGGCCCGAGCAGTACTTC.

This chain connects TRBV5-1 to TRBJ1-6; D is unresolved. Germline V gene sequence: CDR1 SGHRS, CDR2 YFSETQ. CDR3 length: 14 amino acids. The ends were cut back, 5 bases at V and 4 bases at J, with 10 bases in the middle. CDR3: CASSSAPYNSPLHF. In DNA, the CDR3 is TGCGCCAGCAGTTCGGCTCCTTATAATTCACCCCTCCACTTT.

V and J are TRBV20-1 and TRBJ1-2; the D is unclear. Trimming shortened V by 2 bases and J by 6 bases, and 10 bases separated the two germline ends. The germline V gene encodes CDR1 DFQATT and CDR2 SNEGSKA (reference sequence). The CDR3 runs 12 residues. CDR3 loop: CSARSGLDGYTF. In nucleotides, the CDR3 is TGCAGTGCTAGATCCGGGTTGGATGGCTACACCTTC.

The chain is built from TRBV24-1 and TRBJ2-2; TRBD2 agrees at 9 bases. Trimming removed 9 bases from V and 3 bases from J; junction bases left unmatched: 7. Germline V gene data show CDR1 as KGHDR and CDR2 as SFDVKD. The CDR3 spans 15 residues. The CDR3 reads CATALAGVDTGELFF. The CDR3 nucleotides read TGTGCCACCGCCTTAGCGGGAGTCGACACCGGGGAGCTGTTTTTT.

The chain links TRBV28 to TRBJ2-1, with 7 positions matching TRBD2. With V trimmed by 7 bases and J by 2 bases, 8 bases remained unmatched. CDR3 size: 15 residues. The germline gives CDR1 MDHEN, CDR2 SYDVKM. The CDR3 region is CASTAPSGAYNEQFF. Written as DNA, the CDR3 is TGTGCCAGCACCGCCCCGAGCGGGGCCTACAATGAGCAGTTCTTC.

The chain employs TRBV14 and TRBJ2-1, with D possibly TRBD1 on 6 matching bases. With the DNA end fitting TRBJ2-7 better, the J assignment may be wrong. Germline assignment: CDR1 SGHDN and CDR2 FVKESK. The CDR3 is 13 residues long. CDR3 residues: CASSWDTFYEQYF. CDR3 nucleotides: TGTGCCAGCAGCTGGGACACCTTCTACGAGCAGTACTTC.

The rearrangement links TRBV12-3 or TRBV12-4 to TRBJ2-7; TRBD1 matches 10 bases. The CDR3 consists of 14 residues. Trimming took 6 bases from V and 9 from J; bases not matched to a gene: 11. CDR3 nucleotide sequence: TGTGCCAGCAGAAACCGGGACAGGGGTCGGGGGCAGTACTTC. Translating gives CASRNRDRGRGQYF.

The chain uses TRBV4-3 and TRBJ2-6; 8 bases are shared with TRBD1. V gave up 2 bases and J gave up 2 bases; unmatched junction bases: 11. The CDR3 totals 19 residues. Germline CDR1 is LGHNA and CDR2 is YSLEER. CDR3 DNA sequence: TGCGCCAGCAGCCAATTAGCCGGACAGGGTGTACCTGGGGCCAACGTCCTGACTTTC. Its protein is CASSQLAGQGVPGANVLTF.

The sample holds one count of this clonotype. The genes are TRBV12-3 or TRBV12-4 and TRBJ1-2; no reliable D call. This CDR3 is built from 13 residues. Trimming took 7 bases from V and 4 from J, leaving 13 bases between them. The CDR3 DNA sequence: TGTGCCAGCACCCTGGTGTCTGGCTATGGCTACACCTTC. It is translated as CASTLVSGYGYTF.

In this sample, this clonotype turned up once. V usage is TRBV15 and J usage is TRBJ2-5; 7 bases agree with TRBD2. J lost 5 bases, V lost 5 bases, and 8 bases had no gene match. The CDR3 has 14 amino acids. The germline V gene has CDR1 LNHNV and CDR2 YYDKDF (reference sequence). The CDR3 nucleotides read TGTGCCACCAGCGAACGCGGGGGATCGGAGACCCAGTACTTC. Its translation is CATSERGGSETQYF. Complete variable domain (other parts from reference TRBV15 and TRBJ2-5): DAMVIQNPRYQVTQFGKPVTLSCSQTLNHNVMYWYQQKSSQAPKLLFHYYDKDFNNEADTPDNFQSRRPNTSFCFLDIRSPGLGDTAMYLCATSERGGSETQYFGPGTRLLVL.

The rearrangement links TRBV29-1 to TRBJ2-5; 9 positions agree with TRBD2. Germline assignment: CDR1 SQVTM and CDR2 ANQGSEA. CDR3 length: 12 residues. V was pared by 7 bases and J by 3 bases, with 3 bases of the junction left unmatched. DNA for the CDR3: TGCAGCGGGATAGCGGGAGAAGAGACCCAGTACTTC. Its protein is CSGIAGEETQYF.

This chain links TRBV29-1 with TRBJ2-5, with 8 bases lining up with TRBD2. With 8 bases clipped from V and 11 bases from J, the junction kept 16 bases outside the gene matches. This CDR3 is built from 13 residues. Germline lookup yields CDR1 SQVTM and CDR2 ANQGSEA. Here the CDR3 reads CSLGWGSGNEQYF. Here the CDR3 DNA reads TGCAGCCTAGGATGGGGTAGCGGGAATGAGCAGTACTTC.

This clonotype was seen ten or more times. The chain recombines TRBV5-1 with TRBJ2-6; D is possibly TRBD1 (6 bases). The CDR3 runs 14 residues. The V end lost 0 bases, the J end lost 12 bases, and 13 bases lay between the germline ends. Germline V CDR1 and CDR2: SGHRS, YFSETQ. CDR3 region: CASSLGQGLTVLTF. The CDR3 DNA is TGCGCCAGCAGCTTGGGCCAGGGGCTCACCGTCCTGACTTTC.

A note on this clonotype: A read error may be the cause here, since a much bigger clone is one base away. The V and J genes are TRBV12-3 or TRBV12-4 and TRBJ2-1; D is undetermined. This CDR3 region has 12 residues. The DNA of the CDR3 is TGTGCCGGCAGCTACGTGCAGGATGAGCAGTTCTTC. This encodes CAGSYVQDEQFF.

The chain combines TRBV28 with TRBJ1-1; the D gene is possibly TRBD1 (6 bases). From germline, CDR1 is MDHEN and CDR2 SYDVKM. Trimming left V 3 bases short and J 5 bases short, with 13 bases between. This CDR3 is 14 amino acids long. CDR3 in amino acids: CASSFRGRGTEAFF. The CDR3 coding sequence is TGTGCCAGCAGTTTCCGGGGGCGCGGTACTGAAGCTTTCTTT.

The sample holds a few counts of this clonotype. This chain links TRBV10-3 with TRBJ1-3, with TRBD1 matching 7 bases. V dropped 5 bases and J dropped 0; count of bases not matched to a gene: 10. This CDR3 is built from 17 residues. Germline CDR1 is ENHRY and CDR2 is SYGVKD. The CDR3 region has the DNA TGTGCCATCAGTCAACCGAACAGGGGATTCTCTGGAAACACCATATATTTT. This encodes CAISQPNRGFSGNTIYF.

Concerning this clonotype: It may be a read error: a sequence one base away is much more abundant. The gene calls are TRBV27 and TRBJ2-5; 7 bases are a match to TRBD2. The CDR3 is made up of 13 amino acids. Germline V CDR1 and CDR2: MNHEY, SMNVEV (reference sequence). With V trimmed by 3 bases and J by 11 bases, 9 bases remained unmatched. CDR3 DNA sequence: TGTGCCAGCAGTTTCCTCGGGGGGATGAAGCAGTACTTC. This sequence encodes CASSFLGGMKQYF.

There are many counts of this clonotype. The genes are TRBV5-4 and TRBJ1-2, with D unclear. This CDR3 contains 14 residues. Germline CDR1 SGHNT, CDR2 YYREEE (reference sequence). Trimming removed 3 bases at V and 5 bases at J, with 14 bases between. The CDR3 spells CASSSDAGEYGYTF. The CDR3 DNA is TGTGCCAGCAGCTCCGATGCTGGGGAGTATGGCTACACCTTC.

This clonotype has more than one count but fewer than ten. The CDR3 nucleotides read TGTGCCATCTCCAGGGAGAACACTGAAGCTTTCTTT. Translating gives CAISRENTEAFF. The chain has TRBV10-3 and TRBJ1-1; D possibly corresponds to TRBD1 (5 bases). Germline-derived CDR1 and CDR2 are ENHRY and SYGVKD. Between the trimmed V and J ends, which lost 8 bases and 1 base, there was a span of 8 bases. This CDR3 region has 12 residues.

There are many counts of this clonotype. This sequence joins TRBV10-3 and TRBJ2-7; 9 bases map to TRBD2. The CDR3 loop spans 17 amino acids. V shed 3 bases, J shed 0 bases, and the junction held 9 bases outside the gene matches. Germline V gives CDR1 ENHRY, CDR2 SYGVKD. The CDR3 DNA is TGTGCCATCAGTGATCTGGCTAGCGGGATGGACTCCTACGAGCAGTACTTC. It is translated as CAISDLASGMDSYEQYF.

The chain links TRBV20-1 to TRBJ2-7; 10 positions match TRBD1. The CDR3 sequence is 16 residues long. Germline V CDR1 and CDR2: DFQATT, SNEGSKA (reference sequence). J lost 9 bases, V lost 3 bases, and 17 bases had no gene match. The CDR3 DNA sequence: TGCAGTGCTAGTTCCCCCGGGGACAGGGGTTCCCCGGTGCAGTACTTC. Translating gives CSASSPGDRGSPVQYF.